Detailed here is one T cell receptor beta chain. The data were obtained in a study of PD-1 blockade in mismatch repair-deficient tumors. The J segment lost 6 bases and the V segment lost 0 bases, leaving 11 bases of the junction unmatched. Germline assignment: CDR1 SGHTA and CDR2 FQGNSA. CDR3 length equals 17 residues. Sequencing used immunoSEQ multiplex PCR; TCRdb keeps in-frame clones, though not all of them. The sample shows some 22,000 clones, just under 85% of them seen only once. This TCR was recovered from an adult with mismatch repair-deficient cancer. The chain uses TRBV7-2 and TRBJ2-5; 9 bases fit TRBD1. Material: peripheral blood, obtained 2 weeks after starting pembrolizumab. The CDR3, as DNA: TGTGCCAGCAGCTTAGCGGGACAGGGTTTCGCCGGTCAGACCCAGTACTTC. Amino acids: CASSLAGQGFAGQTQYF. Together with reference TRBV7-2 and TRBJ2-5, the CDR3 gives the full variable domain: GAGVSQSPSNKVTEKGKDVELRCDPISGHTALYWYRQSLGQGLEFLIYFQGNSAPDKSGLPSDRFSAERTGGSVSTLTIQRTQQEDSAVYLCASSLAGQGFAGQTQYFGPGTRLLVL.